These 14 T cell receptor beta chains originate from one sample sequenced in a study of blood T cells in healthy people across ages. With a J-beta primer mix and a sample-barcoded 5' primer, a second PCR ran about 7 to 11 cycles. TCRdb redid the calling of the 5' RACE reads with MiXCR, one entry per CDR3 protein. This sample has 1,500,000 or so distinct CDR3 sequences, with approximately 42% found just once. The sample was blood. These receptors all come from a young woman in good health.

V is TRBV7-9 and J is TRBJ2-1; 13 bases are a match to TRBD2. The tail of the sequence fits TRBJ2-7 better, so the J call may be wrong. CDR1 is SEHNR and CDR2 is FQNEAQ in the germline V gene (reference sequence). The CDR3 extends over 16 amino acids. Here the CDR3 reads CASIRTSGSSYNEQYF. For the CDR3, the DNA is TGTGCCAGCATCCGGACTAGCGGGAGCTCCTACAATGAGCAGTACTTC.

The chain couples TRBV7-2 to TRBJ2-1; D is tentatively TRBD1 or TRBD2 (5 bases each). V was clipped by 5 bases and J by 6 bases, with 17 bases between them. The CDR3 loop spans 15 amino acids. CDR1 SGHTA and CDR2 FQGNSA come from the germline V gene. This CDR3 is CASSPQGAVGNEQFF. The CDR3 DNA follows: TGTGCCAGCAGCCCTCAGGGAGCAGTCGGCAATGAGCAGTTCTTC.

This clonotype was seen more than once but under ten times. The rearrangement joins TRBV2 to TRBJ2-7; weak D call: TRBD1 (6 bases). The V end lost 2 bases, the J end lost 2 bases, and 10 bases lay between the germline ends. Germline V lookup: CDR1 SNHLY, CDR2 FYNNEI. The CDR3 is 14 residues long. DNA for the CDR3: TGTGCCAGCAGTGAACAGGGGTCTACCTACGAGCAGTACTTC. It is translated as CASSEQGSTYEQYF.

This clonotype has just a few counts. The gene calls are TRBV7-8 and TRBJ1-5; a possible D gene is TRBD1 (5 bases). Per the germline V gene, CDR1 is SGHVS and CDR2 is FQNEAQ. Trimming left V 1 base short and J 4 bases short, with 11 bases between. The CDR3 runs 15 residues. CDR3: CASSLGTLGNQPQHF. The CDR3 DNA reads TGTGCCAGCAGCTTAGGGACACTCGGAAATCAGCCCCAGCATTTT.

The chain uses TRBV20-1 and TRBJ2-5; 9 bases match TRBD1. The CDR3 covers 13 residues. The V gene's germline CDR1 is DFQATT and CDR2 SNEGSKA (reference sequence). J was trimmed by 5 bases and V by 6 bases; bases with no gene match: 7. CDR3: CSARTDRGETQYF. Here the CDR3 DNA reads TGCAGTGCACGAACCGACAGGGGGGAGACCCAGTACTTC.

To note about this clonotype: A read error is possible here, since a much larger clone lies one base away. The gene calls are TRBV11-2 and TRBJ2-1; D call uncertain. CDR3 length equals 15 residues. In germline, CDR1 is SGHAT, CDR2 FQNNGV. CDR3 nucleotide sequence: TGTGCCAGCAGCTTAGCTGGCTGGGAATACAGTGAGCAGTTCTTC. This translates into CASSLAGWEYSEQFF.

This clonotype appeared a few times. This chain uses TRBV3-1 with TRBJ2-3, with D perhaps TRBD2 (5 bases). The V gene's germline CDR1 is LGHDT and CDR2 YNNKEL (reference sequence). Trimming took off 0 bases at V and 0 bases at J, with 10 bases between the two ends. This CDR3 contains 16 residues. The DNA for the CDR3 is TGTGCCAGCAGCCAAGATTTCCGGGGTAGCACAGATACGCAGTATTTT. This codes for CASSQDFRGSTDTQYF.

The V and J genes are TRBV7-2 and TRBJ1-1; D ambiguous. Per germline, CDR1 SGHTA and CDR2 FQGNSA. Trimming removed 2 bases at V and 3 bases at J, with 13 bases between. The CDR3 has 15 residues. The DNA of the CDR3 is TGTGCCAGCAGCTTAAACCCGGGAGGAGACACTGAAGCTTTCTTT. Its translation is CASSLNPGGDTEAFF.

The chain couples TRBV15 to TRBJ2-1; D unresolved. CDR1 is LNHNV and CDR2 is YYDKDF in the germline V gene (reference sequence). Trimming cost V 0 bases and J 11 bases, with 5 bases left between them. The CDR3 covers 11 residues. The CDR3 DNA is TGTGCCACCAGCAGAGAGGAAAAGCAGTTCTTC. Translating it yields CATSREEKQFF.

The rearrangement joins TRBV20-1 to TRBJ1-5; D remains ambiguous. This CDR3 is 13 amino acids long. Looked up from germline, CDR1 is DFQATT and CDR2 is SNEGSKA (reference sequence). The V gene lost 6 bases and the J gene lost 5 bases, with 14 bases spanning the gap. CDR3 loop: CSAISHKDQPQHF. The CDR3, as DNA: TGCAGTGCAATAAGCCATAAAGATCAGCCCCAGCATTTT.

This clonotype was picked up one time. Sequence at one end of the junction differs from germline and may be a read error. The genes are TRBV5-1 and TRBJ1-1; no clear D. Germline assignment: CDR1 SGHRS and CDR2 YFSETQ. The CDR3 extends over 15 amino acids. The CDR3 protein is CAGSDLEGMGTEAFF. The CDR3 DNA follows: TGCGCCGGCAGCGACCTGGAGGGAATGGGCACTGAAGCTTTCTTT.

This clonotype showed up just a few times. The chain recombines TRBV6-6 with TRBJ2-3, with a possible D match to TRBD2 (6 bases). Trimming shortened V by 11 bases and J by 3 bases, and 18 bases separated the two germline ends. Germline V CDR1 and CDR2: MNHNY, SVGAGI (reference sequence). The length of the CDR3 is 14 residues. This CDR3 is CAGGKAGTTDTQYF. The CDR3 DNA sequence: TGTGCCGGTGGAAAGGCGGGGACGACAGATACGCAGTATTTT.

CDR3 bases: TGCGCCAGCAGCCAAGGCCCCCGAAGAGGCAATGAGCAGTTCTTC. It is translated as CASSQGPRRGNEQFF. The chain has TRBV4-3 and TRBJ2-1; no definite D call. This CDR3 has 15 amino acids. Germline assignment: CDR1 LGHNA and CDR2 YSLEER. V was shortened by 1 base and J by 6 bases, with 13 bases between the two germline ends.

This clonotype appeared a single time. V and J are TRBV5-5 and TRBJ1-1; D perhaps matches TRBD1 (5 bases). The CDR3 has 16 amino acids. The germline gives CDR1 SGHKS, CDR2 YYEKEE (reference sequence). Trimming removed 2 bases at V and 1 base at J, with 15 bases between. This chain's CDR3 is CASSLWGRGWNTEAFF. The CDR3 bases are TGTGCCAGCAGCTTATGGGGGAGGGGTTGGAACACTGAAGCTTTCTTT.